The present T cell receptor beta chain was sequenced within a study of T cell responses to AZD1222 COVID-19 vaccine (dated by TCRdb to the early 2020s). At the level of the whole study: A total of around 240 trial participants underwent TCR sequencing, of whom around 200 received two doses of AZD1222 and 26 received two doses of the MenACWY control vaccine. Enrollment into the trials was organized by age into subgroups of 18-55, 56-69 and 70-plus years, and those subgroups contained around 150, 28 and 57 TCR-sequenced participants, respectively.

Details on this clone: Its antigen has not been determined. Per-base qualities were not stored, and no clone one base away is much larger.

The CDR3 regions of human TCRbeta chains were analyzed by immunosequencing. Under the source paper's analysis protocol: TCRs in the repertoires were matched against a reference library of SARS-CoV-2-specific TCRs that had been generated with the MIRA antigen-specificity platform. Breadth meant the fraction of unique TCRs that were SARS-CoV-2-associated, whereas depth meant the fraction of total T cells that were SARS-CoV-2-associated. Using the MIRA data, each spike-specific TCR was assigned both to the spike region to which the TCR was reactive and to a CD4 or CD8 class. Log10-transformed breadth and depth values were compared by one-way ANOVA with Sidak's multiple comparisons tests. The table comes from immuneACCESS by way of TCRdb, which keeps in-frame sequences with V and J called. Part of the clones is missing from these tables; in studies checked, under half for an unresolved V gene and the rest for unknown reasons. The V and J calls and clone size are taken from that table; D and trimming were inferred from the DNA. The sample contains 150,000 to 200,000 clones, 80% to 90% of them found a single time. Around 2.5% of the sample goes to the ten largest clones.

This sample's time point label indicates: baseline before first vaccination. The label giving this sample's treatment or condition can be read as: meningococcal conjugate vaccine given as trial control. The vaccinee samples were drawn from two UK trials, COV001 and COV002, one of which was a single-blind randomized controlled phase 2/3 trial testing AZD1222 (ChAdOx1 nCoV-19) in healthy adults. For TCRbeta chain sequencing, PBMC samples were collected from trial participants at day 0 and at day 28 after the second dose. Study-wide conclusions, independent of this receptor: Spike-specific TCR breadth and depth rose significantly after two AZD1222 doses compared with day 0 and with MenACWY recipients. No day 14 peak-response samples were available, so repertoires were characterized only after the peak T cell response. Participants were mostly white British, with more females than males. The authors suggested clonal diversity may have been underestimated. The whole spike protein was spanned by vaccine-associated CD4 TCRs, and dominant responses were seen in regions 160-218 and 743-854. Conclusions about previously exposed vaccinees are limited because only five to seven AZD1222 recipients were SARS-CoV-2 seropositive at baseline. In the small 56-69-year group, the increase in depth fell short of significance, most likely because of low power. Reportedly, almost half of the unique spike-specific TCRs recognized epitopes lying outside the regions that are mutated in the B.1.351 and B.1.1.7 variants.

This TCR was recovered from an adult in good health. The material sequenced was peripheral blood, taken on day 0 of MenACWY control vaccination.

This receptor carries the CDR3 CASSAGQTTNEKLFF. The DNA sequence follows: TGTGCCAGCAGCGCGGGACAGACAACTAATGAAAAACTGTTTTTT. The chain was built from TRBV9 and TRBJ1-4; TRBD1 agrees with 7 junctional bases. The CDR3 contains 15 residues, cysteine and phenylalanine counted. The sequence is cut down to CDR3 DNA, 45 bases in frame from base 1. In the germline V gene, CDR1 corresponds to SGDLS and CDR2 to YYNGEE. V is trimmed back by 3 bases and J by 0 bases, and the junction contains 2 bases that no gene match accounts for.